Detailed here is one T cell receptor beta chain. Antigen unknown. TCRdb's copy holds only in-frame clones and misses some; the assay was immunoSEQ multiplex PCR. The table has around 30,000 clones, roughly 89% seen once; the top ten hold roughly 3.3%. This sample is drawn from a study of T cells after posttransplantation cyclophosphamide. The CDR3 is made up of 15 amino acids. V shed 4 bases and J shed 4 bases, with 15 bases lying between them. The germline CDR1 and CDR2 sequences are SGHDN and FVKESK. Notes on the study in general: Blood and skin or GI T cell repertoires showed limited TRB overlap.

The clonotype was recovered from a man aged 50 or older. The genes are TRBV14 and TRBJ2-3; weak D call: TRBD1 (6 bases). The sample comprised PBMCs. The CDR3 nucleotides read TGTGCCAGCAGCCTAGGACAGTCTTCGGCAGATACGCAGTATTTT. It is translated as CASSLGQSSADTQYF.